A single sample gave rise to the 5 T cell receptor beta chains below, sequenced in a study of control samples from healthy donors and cancer patients. Profiling relied on immunoSEQ multiplex PCR, and the TCRdb table lists in-frame clones only, not all of them. This sample has 100,000 to 150,000 clones, with roughly 90% found just once. Sequencing used PBMCs. The receptors originated from a man aged 45 to 65 with head and neck cancer.

This clone has more than one count but fewer than ten. The genes are TRBV13 and TRBJ1-1; D not resolved. V dropped 3 bases and J dropped 2 bases, with 10 bases sitting between them. CDR3 length: 14 residues. The V gene's germline CDR1 is PRHDT and CDR2 FYEKMQ (reference sequence). CDR3 in amino acids: CASSFPSGNTEAFF. CDR3 DNA: TGTGCCAGCAGCTTTCCCTCAGGAAACACTGAAGCTTTCTTT.

The J gene is TRBJ2-1, the V gene TRBV5-5; D call uncertain. CDR1 and CDR2 from the germline V gene are SGHKS and YYEKEE (reference sequence). The CDR3 sequence is 13 residues long. Trimming cost V 0 bases and J 6 bases, with 7 bases left between them. The CDR3 spells CASSLGASNEQFF. The DNA of the CDR3 is TGTGCCAGCAGCTTGGGGGCCTCCAATGAGCAGTTCTTC.

The chain has TRBV14 and TRBJ2-1; D might be TRBD1 (5 bases). Trimming took off 1 base at V and 8 bases at J, with 12 bases between the two ends. Germline V lookup: CDR1 SGHDN, CDR2 FVKESK. The CDR3 is made up of 14 amino acids. As DNA, the CDR3 is TGTGCCAGCAGCCAAGCGGGTAGGGGCCATGAGCAGTTCTTC. It specifies CASSQAGRGHEQFF.

The chain carries TRBV29-1 and TRBJ2-1; TRBD1 matches 8 bases. V trimming: 4 bases; J trimming: 9 bases; junction bases outside the gene matches: 8. Germline lookup yields CDR1 SQVTM and CDR2 ANQGSEA. The CDR3 has 13 amino acids. In DNA, the CDR3 is TGCAGCGTTGTAGACAGGGGTTATGGTGAGCAGTTCTTC. Amino acid sequence: CSVVDRGYGEQFF.

This clone was seen just once. V usage is TRBV10-3 and J usage is TRBJ2-2; D uncertain. V was trimmed by 3 bases and J by 2 bases, leaving 4 bases between them. This CDR3 spans 13 amino acids. Germline values: CDR1 ENHRY, CDR2 SYGVKD. This CDR3 is CAISDTNTGELFF. As DNA, the CDR3 is TGTGCCATCAGTGATACTAACACCGGGGAGCTGTTTTTT.